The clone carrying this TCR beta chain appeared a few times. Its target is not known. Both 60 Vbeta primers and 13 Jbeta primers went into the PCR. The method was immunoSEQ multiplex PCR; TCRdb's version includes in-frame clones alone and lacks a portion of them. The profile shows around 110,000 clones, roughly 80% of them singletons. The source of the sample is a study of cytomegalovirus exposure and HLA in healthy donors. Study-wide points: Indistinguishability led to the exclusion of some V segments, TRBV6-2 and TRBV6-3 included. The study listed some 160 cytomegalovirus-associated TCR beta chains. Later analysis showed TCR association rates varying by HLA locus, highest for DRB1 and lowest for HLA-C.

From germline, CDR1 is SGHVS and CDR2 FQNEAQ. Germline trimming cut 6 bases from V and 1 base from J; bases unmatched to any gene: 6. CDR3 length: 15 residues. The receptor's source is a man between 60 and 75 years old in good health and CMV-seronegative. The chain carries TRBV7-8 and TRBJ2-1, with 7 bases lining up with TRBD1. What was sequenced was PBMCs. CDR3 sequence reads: CASRRTGGSYNEQFF. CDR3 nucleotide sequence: TGTGCCAGCAGGCGGACAGGCGGATCCTACAATGAGCAGTTCTTC. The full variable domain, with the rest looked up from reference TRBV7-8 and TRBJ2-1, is GAGVSQSPRYKVAKRGQDVALRCDPISGHVSLFWYQQALGQGPEFLTYFQNEAQLDKSGLPSDRFFAERPEGSVSTLKIQRTQQEDSAVYLCASRRTGGSYNEQFFGPGTRLTVL.